The entry below gives a single TCR beta chain sequence along with its context. The germline CDR1 and CDR2 sequences are PRHDT and FYEKMQ (reference sequence). The V gene lost 5 bases and the J gene lost 5 bases, with 10 bases spanning the gap. The CDR3 contains 12 residues. Seattle patients were enrolled while actively infected and followed longitudinally. In the source study's methods: By means of reference gene primer amplification, nucleated cell counts were estimated. Clones were read by immunoSEQ multiplex PCR, and TCRdb kept only the in-frame ones, dropping some. The V and J calls and clone size come from that table; D and trimming were worked out from the DNA. The data contain about half a million clones, 85% to 90% of them singletons. This record belongs to a study of blood T cell repertoires in COVID-19. About the study: Sites in the United States, Italy and Spain provided acute and convalescent COVID-19 samples. In each case, the material was cDNA or gDNA derived from T cells, B-cell-depleted T cells, or PBMCs.

This clonotype was obtained from a man aged 18 to 29 with COVID-19, enrolled during active disease. This chain joins TRBV13 and TRBJ2-7; D unclear. Source material: peripheral blood. CDR3 protein: CASSRRWHEQYF. CDR3 nucleotides: TGTGCCAGCAGCCGCCGTTGGCACGAGCAGTACTTC.